Listed below are T cell receptor beta chains from one sample, sequenced in a study of cytomegalovirus exposure and HLA in healthy donors. The table came from immunoSEQ multiplex PCR; TCRdb's copy has only in-frame clones and leaves some out. The data show 96,000 or so clones, approximately 74% seen once. Sequenced input: PBMCs. The receptors shown here come from a female donor in good health and CMV-seropositive. CDR3s include the opening cysteine and the closing phenylalanine or tryptophan. D genes are given only for firm matches. Size is omitted from some rows. Given values are once, few, many or a class for expanded clones.

NA TRBJ2-3 NA TRBV28 TGTGCCAGCAGCCCGTCCAGATTCACAGATACGCAGTATTTT CASSPSRFTDTQYF
NA TRBJ2-1 TRBD2 TRBV30 TGTGCCTCTCAGGGGACTAGCGACTACAATGAGCAGTTCTTC CASQGTSDYNEQFF
NA TRBJ1-3 NA TRBV7-8 TGTGCCAGCAGCTTCCTAGCCGCAGGAAACACCATATATTTT CASSFLAAGNTIYF
NA TRBJ1-2 NA TRBV19 TGTGCCAGTCTTCCGGGAGGCTCTAACTATGGCTACACCTTC CASLPGGSNYGYTF
NA TRBJ2-2 TRBD2 TRBV5-1 TGCGCCAGCAGCCATGAGCGGGAACCCACCGGGGAGCTGTTTTTT CASSHEREPTGELFF
NA TRBJ1-2 NA TRBV10-3 TGTGCCATCAGTCGTCAGGGAGGCCCTAACTATGGCTACACCTTC CAISRQGGPNYGYTF
NA TRBJ2-2 TRBD2 TRBV6-4 TGTGCCAGCGCCCCGGGGGGGAGCACCGGGGAGCTGTTTTTT CASAPGGSTGELFF
NA TRBJ2-2 TRBD1 TRBV28 TGTGCCAGCAGTTTCCCGGGACAGGGGACCGGGGAGCTGTTTTTT CASSFPGQGTGELFF
NA TRBJ2-3 TRBD2 TRBV9 TGTGCCAGCAGCGTAGGAGTAGCGGGAGGGGCAGATACGCAGTATTTT CASSVGVAGGADTQYF
NA TRBJ1-5 NA TRBV4-2 TGTGCCAGCAGCCAAGAGGCAAGCGGATTTCATCTTTATAGCAATCAGCCCCAGCATTTT CASSQEASGFHLYSNQPQHF
NA TRBJ1-2 TRBD1 TRBV5-1 TGCGCCAGCAGCTTGGATCGACAGGGACAGGAGGGCTACACCTTC CASSLDRQGQEGYTF
NA TRBJ1-1 NA TRBV7-9 TGTGCCAGCAGCCCACGGGTGACAGCCGCTGAAGCTTTCTTT CASSPRVTAAEAFF
NA TRBJ2-1 NA TRBV19 TGTGCCACCAGCCCTTCAGGTAGCTCCTACAATGAGCAGTTCTTC CATSPSGSSYNEQFF
NA TRBJ1-5 TRBD1 TRBV28 TGTGCCAGCAGGCCCTACAGGGGGGAGAGCAATCAGCCCCAGCATTTT CASRPYRGESNQPQHF
once TRBJ2-2 NA TRBV7-7 TGTGCTAGCAGCTTAGCGCGCGGGACCGGGGAGCTGTTTTTT CASSLARGTGELFF
few TRBJ1-4 TRBD1 TRBV18 TGTGCCAGCTCACCATCGCTCGGGACAGCTAATGAAAAACTGTTTTTT CASSPSLGTANEKLFF
NA TRBJ1-1 TRBD1 TRBV19 TGTGCCAGTAGGGGACAGGGTGGGAACACTGAAGCTTTCTTT CASRGQGGNTEAFF
once TRBJ2-7 TRBD1 TRBV28 TGTGCCAGCAGCCCCACCGGGACAGGGGTCTACGAGCAGTACTTC CASSPTGTGVYEQYF
NA TRBJ2-1 NA TRBV4-1 TGCGCCAGCAGCCATAACAGGGCGAATGAGCAGTTCTTC CASSHNRANEQFF
NA TRBJ2-3 NA TRBV30 TGTGCCTGGAGTGTCCGCGAAGATACGCAGTATTTT CAWSVREDTQYF
few TRBJ2-7 TRBD2 TRBV7-2 TGTGCCAGCAGCACGGGGGGCTCCTACGAGCAGTACTTC CASSTGGSYEQYF
NA TRBJ1-6 NA TRBV28 TGTGCCAGCAGTTTAATAGATTCACCCCTCCACTTT CASSLIDSPLHF
NA TRBJ2-1 NA TRBV10-1 TGCGCCAGCAGTGCTGGACAAGACAATGAGCAGTTCTTC CASSAGQDNEQFF
once TRBJ1-1 NA TRBV9 TGTGCCAGCAGCGGGGGGGGTGGAGCTTTCTTT CASSGGGGAFF
NA TRBJ2-5 NA TRBV7-9 TGTGCCAGCAGCGTGACAGGATTGTACCAAGAGACCCAGTACTTC CASSVTGLYQETQYF
NA TRBJ1-2 TRBD1 TRBV6-1 TGTGCCAGCCTCCGGGACAGATACTATGGCTACACCTTC CASLRDRYYGYTF
NA TRBJ2-2 NA TRBV4-3 TGCGCCAGCAGCCAATCCCTAGAATTTTCCACCGGGGAGCTGTTTTTT CASSQSLEFSTGELFF
NA TRBJ2-1 NA TRBV5-1 TGCGCCAGCAGCTGGGCGGGACACAATGAGCAGTTCTTC CASSWAGHNEQFF
NA TRBJ2-6 TRBD1 TRBV7-9 TGTGCCAGCAGTGTTAACGGGCGGGACAGGGCATCTGGGGCCAACGTCCTGACTTTC CASSVNGRDRASGANVLTF
few TRBJ1-1 NA TRBV19 TGTGCCAGTAGGACATGGAACACTGAAGCTTTCTTT CASRTWNTEAFF
NA TRBJ2-7 TRBD1 TRBV10-1 TGCGCCAGCAGTGACCACTCGCAGGGGGCGGACGAGCAGTACTTC CASSDHSQGADEQYF
NA TRBJ2-5 NA TRBV4-2 TGTGCCAGCAGCCAAGACAGGGTGGGAGAGACCCAGTACTTC CASSQDRVGETQYF
once TRBJ2-2 TRBD1 TRBV28 TGTGCCAGCAGCCGGACAGGGGTCACCGGGGAGCTGTTTTTT CASSRTGVTGELFF
few TRBJ1-1 TRBD1 TRBV4-1 TGCGCCAGCAGCCAGGGACAGGGGGCGTACACTGAAGCTTTCTTT CASSQGQGAYTEAFF
NA TRBJ2-7 TRBD1 TRBV6-5 TGTGCCAGCAGTTACTCGGGGACAGGCACCTACGAGCAGCACTTC CASSYSGTGTYEQHF
once TRBJ2-1 NA TRBV7-2 TGTGCCAGCAGCTTAGGTGCTAATTCATACAATGAGCAGTTCTTC CASSLGANSYNEQFF